The 11 T cell receptor beta chains below all came from one sample that was sequenced in a study of tissue T cells after allogeneic stem cell transplantation (dated by TCRdb to between 2022 and 2023). Libraries came from the immunoSEQ multiplex PCR assay. In TCRdb, the immuneACCESS table is reduced to in-frame sequences with V and J assigned. These tables do not hold every clone; where another copy was compared, an unresolved V gene accounts for under half, and the others remain unexplained. This sample is represented by fewer than 30,000 clones; approximately 85% of them were singletons. The biggest ten clones account for less than 4% of the sample. The time point tag for this specimen amounts to: recipient (host-origin) PBMCs collected before allo-HCT. The sequenced sample was blood, obtained before transplantation. The receptors here all came from a woman between 18 and 50 years old who later had graft-versus-host disease after an allogeneic stem cell transplant.

J is TRBJ2-5 and V is TRBV19, with D tentatively TRBD1 (6 bases). Trimming took 6 bases from V and 0 from J, leaving 11 bases between them. The CDR3 is made up of 14 amino acids. Germline CDR1 is LNHDA and CDR2 is SQIVND (reference sequence). This chain's CDR3 is CASSIWTDQETQYF. The CDR3 region has the DNA TGTGCCAGTAGCATATGGACAGACCAAGAGACCCAGTACTTC.

As concerns this clone: One end of the junction does not line up with germline, which may come from a read error. The genes are TRBV6-4 and TRBJ1-5; D might be TRBD1 (6 bases). The CDR3 is 14 amino acids. Per the germline V gene, CDR1 is MRHNA and CDR2 is SNTAGT. Here the CDR3 reads CAGSDSGGNQPQHF. The CDR3 DNA follows: TGTGCCGGCAGTGACTCAGGGGGCAATCAGCCCCAGCATTTT.

The rearrangement links TRBV5-5 to TRBJ1-5, with a weak D call TRBD1 (5 bases). Germline lookup yields CDR1 SGHKS and CDR2 YYEKEE (reference sequence). Trimming left V 3 bases short and J 4 bases short, with 11 bases between. The CDR3 loop spans 14 amino acids. This chain's CDR3 is CASSWGEPNQPQHF. CDR3 sequence (DNA): TGTGCCAGCAGCTGGGGGGAACCAAATCAGCCCCAGCATTTT.

The chain couples TRBV5-4 to TRBJ2-1; perhaps TRBD1 as D (5 bases). Trimming took 4 bases from V and 1 from J, leaving 15 bases between them. The CDR3 totals 16 residues. Germline V gene data show CDR1 as SGHNT and CDR2 as YYREEE (reference sequence). The CDR3 DNA reads TGTGCCAGCAGCCCGGGTGGGGCAGGTTCCTACAATGAGCAGTTCTTC. The encoded protein is CASSPGGAGSYNEQFF. The full variable domain, its missing parts supplied by reference TRBV5-4 and TRBJ2-1, is ETGVTQSPTHLIKTRGQQVTLRCSSQSGHNTVSWYQQALGQGPQFIFQYYREEENGRGNFPPRFSGLQFPNYSSELNVNALELDDSALYLCASSPGGAGSYNEQFFGPGTRLTVL.

V and J are TRBV6-1 and TRBJ1-4; possible D gene TRBD1, 6 bases. The CDR3 is 15 residues long. V was trimmed by 1 base and J by 7 bases, leaving 13 bases between them. In germline, CDR1 is MNHNS, CDR2 SASEGT. CDR3 sequence reads: CASSEVGGLGEKLFF. Here the CDR3 DNA reads TGTGCCAGCAGTGAAGTGGGGGGCTTAGGTGAAAAACTGTTTTTT.

The CDR3 loop is CASSVGPGGNGYTF. DNA for the CDR3: TGTGCCAGCAGCGTAGGCCCAGGGGGCAACGGCTACACCTTC. The genes are TRBV9 and TRBJ1-2, with 8 bases aligning to TRBD1. The CDR3 totals 14 residues. The germline CDR1 and CDR2 sequences are SGDLS and YYNGEE. Trimming at V came to 0 bases and at J to 8 bases, leaving 6 bases not matched to a gene.

This chain connects TRBV2 to TRBJ2-1; D not resolved. V was trimmed by 4 bases and J by 0 bases, leaving 13 bases between them. The CDR3 covers 16 residues. The germline gives CDR1 SNHLY, CDR2 FYNNEI. CDR3 residues: CASSVDGPSSYNEQFF. In DNA, the CDR3 is TGTGCCAGCAGTGTAGATGGCCCAAGCTCCTACAATGAGCAGTTCTTC.

The chain couples TRBV27 to TRBJ1-5, with TRBD1 identical over 8 bases. V was clipped by 5 bases and J by 2 bases; unmatched bases: 8. CDR3 size: 16 residues. Looked up from germline, CDR1 is MNHEY and CDR2 is SMNVEV (reference sequence). The CDR3 loop is CASSPIGGQGNQPQHF. The CDR3 nucleotides are TGTGCCAGCAGTCCCATAGGGGGACAGGGCAATCAGCCCCAGCATTTT.

The J gene is TRBJ2-1, the V gene TRBV9, with no clear D. Trimming took off 0 bases at V and 5 bases at J, with 6 bases between the two ends. The CDR3 is 13 amino acids. Germline CDR1 and CDR2: SGDLS and YYNGEE. The CDR3 region has the DNA TGTGCCAGCAGCGTAGATAGCCACAATGAGCAGTTCTTC. Its protein product is CASSVDSHNEQFF.

J is TRBJ2-7 and V is TRBV18, with D unresolved. The CDR3 totals 13 residues. The V end was cut by 3 bases, the J end by 6 bases, with 12 bases between. Looked up from germline, CDR1 is KGHSH and CDR2 is LQKENI. CDR3 amino acids: CASSPKDSAEQYF. CDR3 nucleotide sequence: TGTGCCAGCTCACCTAAGGATTCTGCCGAGCAGTACTTC. The complete variable domain, with remaining parts taken from reference TRBV18 and TRBJ2-7, reads NAGVMQNPRHLVRRRGQEARLRCSPMKGHSHVYWYRQLPEEGLKFMVYLQKENIIDESGMPKERFSAEFPKEGPSILRIQQVVRGDSAAYFCASSPKDSAEQYFGPGTRLTVT.

The chain employs TRBV11-2 and TRBJ1-1, with a tentative D call TRBD1 (6 bases). Germline assignment: CDR1 SGHAT and CDR2 FQNNGV. This CDR3 has 15 amino acids. Trimming cost V 1 base and J 6 bases, with 15 bases left between them. The CDR3 is CASSLAPGALPEAFF. CDR3 DNA sequence: TGTGCCAGCAGCTTAGCCCCGGGGGCGCTTCCTGAAGCTTTCTTT.